This T cell receptor (beta chain) originates from a study of blood T cell repertoires in COVID-19. Looking at the study overall: The study drew acute and convalescent COVID-19 samples from the United States, Italy and Spain. The cDNA or gDNA used as material had been derived from T cells, B-cell-depleted T cells, or PBMCs.

Original methodology: Counts of nucleated cells, estimated from reference gene primer amplification, were obtained. The method was immunoSEQ multiplex PCR; TCRdb's version includes in-frame clones alone and lacks a portion of them. That table gives V, J and clone size, and the DNA gave D and trimming. The sample lists just over 650,000 clones, approximately 90% seen once, with 0.2% to 0.3% in the top ten. This CDR3 has 14 amino acids. V gave up 2 bases and J gave up 5 bases, with 13 bases separating them. Germline V gene lookup returns CDR1 MNHEY and CDR2 SVGEGT. In its sample, this clone was seen a few times.

The chain joins TRBV6-2 or TRBV6-3 to TRBJ2-7; D uncertain. The sequence was obtained from a woman under 30 with acute or convalescent COVID-19. The sequenced sample consisted of peripheral blood. This chain's CDR3 is CASSYNYPRDEQYF. The CDR3 DNA sequence: TGTGCCAGCAGTTACAACTACCCTCGCGACGAGCAGTACTTC.